The 22 T cell receptor beta chains given below trace back to one sample, sequenced in a study of T cell changes during pregnancy in multiple sclerosis. Here immunoSEQ multiplex PCR was the method, and the copy in TCRdb shows in-frame clones only, minus some. The top ten hold 0.4% to 0.55% of the sample, which has tens of thousands of clones, under 95% seen once. This sample comprised CD4+ T cells from peripheral blood mononuclear cells, obtained after pregnancy. Receptors originate from a female donor with multiple sclerosis, enrolled in a pregnancy study.

The chain carries TRBV6-1 and TRBJ1-2; D call uncertain. Looked up from germline, CDR1 is MNHNS and CDR2 is SASEGT. The germline V and J ends were trimmed by 1 base and 2 bases, with 8 bases remaining between them. The CDR3 runs 14 residues. The CDR3 here is CASSEVPGNYGYTF. Here the CDR3 DNA reads TGTGCCAGCAGTGAAGTGCCGGGAAACTATGGCTACACCTTC.

The V gene is TRBV10-2, the J gene TRBJ1-2; D is possibly TRBD1 (5 bases). Per the germline V gene, CDR1 is WSHSY and CDR2 is SAAADI. The CDR3 is made up of 18 amino acids. V shed 6 bases and J shed 3 bases, with 26 bases lying between them. The CDR3 reads CASSRLSEAGKVDYGYTF. In nucleotides, the CDR3 is TGCGCCAGCAGCCGACTCAGTGAGGCAGGGAAGGTGGACTATGGCTACACCTTC.

This chain uses TRBV7-2 with TRBJ2-6, with 8 bases matching TRBD2. This CDR3 is 18 amino acids long. Looked up from germline, CDR1 is SGHTA and CDR2 is FQGNSA. The trim removed 3 bases at V and 1 base at J, leaving 8 bases unmatched. The CDR3 DNA reads TGTGCCAGCAGCTTCGAGACTAGCGTCCCATCTGGGGCCAACGTCCTGACTTTC. As protein: CASSFETSVPSGANVLTF. The variable domain in full, completed from reference TRBV7-2 and TRBJ2-6, reads GAGVSQSPSNKVTEKGKDVELRCDPISGHTALYWYRQSLGQGLEFLIYFQGNSAPDKSGLPSDRFSAERTGGSVSTLTIQRTQQEDSAVYLCASSFETSVPSGANVLTFGAGSRLTVL.

The V and J genes are TRBV7-9 and TRBJ2-1, with 8 bases lining up with TRBD2. The CDR3 runs to 15 residues. V trimming: 2 bases; J trimming: 8 bases; junction bases outside the gene matches: 8. Germline CDR1 and CDR2: SEHNR and FQNEAQ (reference sequence). This CDR3 reads CASSLSWAGGDEQFF. The CDR3 bases are TGTGCCAGCAGCTTATCTTGGGCGGGAGGCGATGAGCAGTTCTTC.

This rearrangement joins TRBV18 to TRBJ1-1, with a tentative D call TRBD1 (5 bases). V shed 3 bases and J shed 1 base, with 6 bases lying between them. This CDR3 has 13 residues. From germline, CDR1 is KGHSH and CDR2 LQKENI. CDR3 loop: CASSPGQNTEAFF. In DNA form, the CDR3 reads TGTGCCAGCTCACCTGGACAGAACACTGAAGCTTTCTTT. The variable domain in full, with the rest retrieved from reference TRBV18 and TRBJ1-1, is NAGVMQNPRHLVRRRGQEARLRCSPMKGHSHVYWYRQLPEEGLKFMVYLQKENIIDESGMPKERFSAEFPKEGPSILRIQQVVRGDSAAYFCASSPGQNTEAFFGQGTRLTVV.

The chain carries TRBV30 and TRBJ1-2; 7 positions match TRBD1. The CDR3 length is 13 residues. The V gene end was trimmed by 2 bases and the J gene end by 5 bases; junction bases not matched to a gene: 5. CDR1 is GTSNPN, CDR2 SVGIG, per germline (reference sequence). In DNA form, the CDR3 reads TGTGCCTGGAGTCCGGGACAGATGTATGGCTACACCTTC. Translated: CAWSPGQMYGYTF.

V and J are TRBV25-1 and TRBJ1-5; 7 nucleotides line up with TRBD1. Trimming at V came to 4 bases and at J to 7 bases, leaving 10 bases not matched to a gene. From germline, CDR1 is MGHDK and CDR2 SYGVNS. This CDR3 has 15 amino acids. The CDR3 nucleotides read TGTGCCAGCAGTGCGGGACAGCTTTTTAGCCAGCCCCAGCATTTT. It specifies CASSAGQLFSQPQHF.

This clone was observed a single time. The chain recombines TRBV29-1 with TRBJ2-7; D is undetermined. The CDR3 runs to 10 residues. The ends were cut back, 4 bases at V and 6 bases at J, with 7 bases in the middle. Germline CDR1 is SQVTM and CDR2 is ANQGSEA. The CDR3 DNA reads TGCAGCGTTGCCCCTCCCGAGCAGTACTTC. This gives the protein CSVAPPEQYF.

This chain's CDR3 is CASSEYGGGQETQYF. The CDR3 DNA reads as TGTGCCAGCAGTGAATATGGGGGGGGACAAGAGACCCAGTACTTC. The rearrangement joins TRBV25-1 to TRBJ2-5; TRBD2 agrees at 7 bases. The CDR3 totals 15 residues. The V and J ends lost 0 bases and 2 bases, in that order; junction bases with no gene match: 3. Germline-derived CDR1 and CDR2 are MGHDK and SYGVNS.

Here the CDR3 DNA reads TGTGCCAGCAGCTTAGGAGACGGGATCAATCAGCCCCAGCATTTT. It yields the protein CASSLGDGINQPQHF. The chain employs TRBV11-2 and TRBJ1-5; the D is unclear. The V end was cut by 1 base, the J end by 3 bases, with 10 bases between. This CDR3 spans 15 amino acids. Germline CDR1 and CDR2: SGHAT and FQNNGV.

This clone is a singleton in its sample. The rearrangement links TRBV2 to TRBJ1-2, with D hard to call. With 2 bases removed from V and 8 bases from J, the gap between germline ends came to 15 bases. This CDR3 contains 14 residues. Germline loops: CDR1 SNHLY, CDR2 FYNNEI. In nucleotides, the CDR3 is TGTGCCAGCAGTGAATCGAGGGCCGGAGGGGGCTACACCTTC. Its protein product is CASSESRAGGGYTF. Combining the CDR3 with reference TRBV2 and TRBJ1-2 gives the whole variable domain EPEVTQTPSHQVTQMGQEVILRCVPISNHLYFYWYRQILGQKVEFLVSFYNNEISEKSEIFDDQFSVERPDGSNFTLKIRSTKLEDSAMYFCASSESRAGGGYTFGSGTRLTVV.

V and J are TRBV18 and TRBJ2-7; unclear D gene. V was pared by 3 bases and J by 0 bases, with 12 bases between. CDR1 and CDR2 from the germline V gene are KGHSH and LQKENI. The CDR3 spans 15 residues. The CDR3 sequence: CASSPSSLSSYEQYF. DNA for the CDR3: TGTGCCAGCTCACCTTCAAGCTTATCCTCCTACGAGCAGTACTTC.

The rearrangement joins TRBV30 to TRBJ2-7, with a weak D call TRBD2 (5 bases). Germline V gene data show CDR1 as GTSNPN and CDR2 as SVGIG (reference sequence). The CDR3 is 13 amino acids. Trimming shortened V by 2 bases and J by 6 bases, and 14 bases separated the two germline ends. CDR3 sequence: CAWSSGLSREQYF. The CDR3 nucleotides are TGTGCCTGGAGTTCCGGACTCTCCCGCGAGCAGTACTTC.

This sequence joins TRBV19 and TRBJ1-2, with 7 bases lining up with TRBD1. The CDR3 spans 15 residues. The V and J ends lost 6 bases and 1 base, in that order; junction bases with no gene match: 8. Germline V gene data show CDR1 as LNHDA and CDR2 as SQIVND (reference sequence). The DNA of the CDR3 is TGTGCCAGTAGAAATATGGGACAGCTTAACTATGGCTACACCTTC. Its translation: CASRNMGQLNYGYTF.

The genes are TRBV7-9 and TRBJ1-1; 11 bases align to TRBD1. V gave up 5 bases and J gave up 2 bases; unmatched junction bases: 13. This CDR3 has 18 amino acids. The germline V gene encodes CDR1 SEHNR and CDR2 FQNEAQ (reference sequence). CDR3: CASSAPRGTGGKNTEAFF. CDR3 in DNA: TGTGCCAGCAGCGCGCCCCGGGGGACAGGGGGGAAAAACACTGAAGCTTTCTTT.

The chain joins TRBV7-9 to TRBJ2-7; D may be TRBD1 (5 bases). The ends were cut back, 3 bases at V and 5 bases at J, with 17 bases in the middle. This CDR3 is 15 amino acids long. Germline values: CDR1 SEHNR, CDR2 FQNEAQ (reference sequence). CDR3 residues: CASSFSRQGRNEQYF. The CDR3 bases are TGTGCCAGCAGCTTCTCGCGGCAGGGAAGGAACGAGCAGTACTTC.

The CDR3 bases are TGTGCCATCAGTGACAGGGAGGGCTATGGCTACACCTTC. As protein: CAISDREGYGYTF. This rearrangement joins TRBV10-3 to TRBJ1-2, with D maybe TRBD1 (5 bases). CDR3 length: 13 amino acids. Between the trimmed V and J ends, which lost 3 bases and 4 bases, there was a span of 9 bases. The germline V gene has CDR1 ENHRY and CDR2 SYGVKD.

In this sample, this clone turned up a few times. The chain couples TRBV2 to TRBJ1-2; no reliable D call. The germline CDR1 and CDR2 sequences are SNHLY and FYNNEI. This CDR3 region has 11 residues. V was shortened by 8 bases and J by 2 bases, with 6 bases between the two germline ends. The CDR3 bases are TGTGCCAGCCGTTTAAACTATGGCTACACCTTC. Encoded protein: CASRLNYGYTF.

The chain joins TRBV11-3 to TRBJ2-2, with 8 bases that match TRBD2. The germline V gene has CDR1 SGHNT and CDR2 YENEEA. The CDR3 is made up of 16 amino acids. V dropped 5 bases and J dropped 6; count of bases not matched to a gene: 11. The CDR3 region has the DNA TGTGCCAGCAGCCCCGGGGGTAGCGGGAAGGCCGGGGAGCTGTTTTTT. Residues: CASSPGGSGKAGELFF. The whole variable domain, filled in from reference TRBV11-3 and TRBJ2-2, reads EAGVVQSPRYKIIEKKQPVAFWCNPISGHNTLYWYLQNLGQGPELLIRYENEEAVDDSQLPKDRFSAERLKGVDSTLKIQPAELGDSAVYLCASSPGGSGKAGELFFGEGSRLTVL.

The rearrangement links TRBV30 to TRBJ2-3, with 7 bases matching TRBD1. The CDR3 totals 16 residues. Germline CDR1 GTSNPN, CDR2 SVGIG (reference sequence). The J segment lost 4 bases and the V segment lost 3 bases, leaving 13 bases of the junction unmatched. The CDR3 bases are TGTGCCTGGAGCGGAAGACAGGGATCCTGGGCAGATACGCAGTATTTT. Its translation: CAWSGRQGSWADTQYF.

V usage is TRBV5-1 and J usage is TRBJ2-1, with D perhaps TRBD2 (5 bases). The CDR3 has 16 residues. The V gene lost 0 bases and the J gene lost 1 base, with 11 bases spanning the gap. CDR1 SGHRS and CDR2 YFSETQ come from the germline V gene. The DNA for the CDR3 is TGCGCCAGCAGCTTGGCCGGACGGGGATCCTACAATGAGCAGTTCTTC. Its translation: CASSLAGRGSYNEQFF.

This clone was detected a few times. The chain has TRBV19 and TRBJ1-2; 9 bases are shared with TRBD1. Germline trimming cut 4 bases from V and 6 bases from J; bases unmatched to any gene: 3. This CDR3 region has 13 residues. From germline, CDR1 is LNHDA and CDR2 SQIVND (reference sequence). The CDR3 sequence: CASSTRDRDGYTF. CDR3 DNA sequence: TGTGCCAGTAGTACCCGGGACAGGGATGGCTACACCTTC.